This TCR beta chain is from a study of cytomegalovirus exposure and HLA in healthy donors. The study, taken as a whole, reports: Previously analyzed data showed that most TCR beta V segments were productive at a frequency of about 90% or about 30%. Later analysis demonstrated an association between a missense DCLRE1C variant and TCR beta V- and J-gene trimming.

As to this clone: Its antigen is not identified.

Deletions cut 2 bases from V and 6 bases from J, with 6 bases between. The CDR3 contains 11 residues. In germline, CDR1 is SGHRS, CDR2 YFSETQ. The PCR employed 60 Vbeta primers together with 13 Jbeta primers. Using immunoSEQ multiplex PCR, the repertoire was profiled, and TCRdb retains in-frame clones only, with some absent. The table records over 100,000 clones, about three quarters of them present only once. The clonotype was recovered from a young woman in good health and CMV-seropositive. The rearrangement links TRBV5-1 to TRBJ2-7; unclear D gene. The sample was PBMCs. The CDR3 region is CASSFAGEQYF. As DNA, the CDR3 is TGCGCCAGCAGCTTTGCAGGCGAGCAGTACTTC. The entire variable domain, with the rest obtained from reference TRBV5-1 and TRBJ2-7, is as follows: KAGVTQTPRYLIKTRGQQVTLSCSPISGHRSVSWYQQTPGQGLQFLFEYFSETQRNKGNFPGRFSGRQFSNSRSEMNVSTLELGDSALYLCASSFAGEQYFGPGTRLTVT.